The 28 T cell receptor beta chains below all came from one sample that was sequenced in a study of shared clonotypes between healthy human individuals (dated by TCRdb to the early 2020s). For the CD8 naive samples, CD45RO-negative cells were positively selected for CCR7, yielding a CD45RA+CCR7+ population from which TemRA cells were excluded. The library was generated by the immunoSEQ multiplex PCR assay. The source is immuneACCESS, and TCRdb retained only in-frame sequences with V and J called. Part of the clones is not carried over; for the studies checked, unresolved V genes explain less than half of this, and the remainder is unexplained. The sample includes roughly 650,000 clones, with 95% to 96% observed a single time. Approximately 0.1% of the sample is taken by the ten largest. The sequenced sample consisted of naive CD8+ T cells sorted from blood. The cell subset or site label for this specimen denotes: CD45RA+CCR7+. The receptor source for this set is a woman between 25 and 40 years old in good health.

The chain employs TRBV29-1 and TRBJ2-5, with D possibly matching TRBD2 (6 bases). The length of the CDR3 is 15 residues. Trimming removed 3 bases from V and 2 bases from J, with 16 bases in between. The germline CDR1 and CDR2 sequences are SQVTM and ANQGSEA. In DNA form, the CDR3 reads TGCAGCGTTGAGGGGGGTGGCGGTCTACAAGAGACCCAGTACTTC. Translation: CSVEGGGGLQETQYF.

The CDR3 region has the DNA TGTGCCAGCACTCACCTCTCCTCTGGAAACACCATATATTTT. Translated, it gives CASTHLSSGNTIYF. The chain is built from TRBV6-5 and TRBJ1-3; no definite D call. The V end was cut by 7 bases, the J end by 0 bases, with 10 bases between. Germline-derived CDR1 and CDR2 are MNHEY and SVGAGI. The CDR3 has 14 residues.

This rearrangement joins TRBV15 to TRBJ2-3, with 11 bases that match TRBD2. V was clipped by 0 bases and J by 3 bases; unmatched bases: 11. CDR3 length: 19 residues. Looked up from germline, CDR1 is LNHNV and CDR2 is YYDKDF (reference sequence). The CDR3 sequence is CATSRDHGVVAGGTDTQYF. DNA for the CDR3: TGTGCCACCAGCAGAGATCACGGAGTGGTAGCGGGGGGGACAGATACGCAGTATTTT.

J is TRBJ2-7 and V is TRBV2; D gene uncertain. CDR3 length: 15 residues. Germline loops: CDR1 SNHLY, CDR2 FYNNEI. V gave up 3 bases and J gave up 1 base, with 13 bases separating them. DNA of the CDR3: TGTGCCAGCAGTGAGTGGTCTACTCGATCCTACGAGCAGTACTTC. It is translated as CASSEWSTRSYEQYF.

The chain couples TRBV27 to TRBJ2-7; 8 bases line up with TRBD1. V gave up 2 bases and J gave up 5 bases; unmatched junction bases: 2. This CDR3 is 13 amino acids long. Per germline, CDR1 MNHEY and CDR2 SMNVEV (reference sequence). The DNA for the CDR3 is TGTGCCAGCAGTTTAGGACAGGGTGACGAGCAGTACTTC. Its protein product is CASSLGQGDEQYF.

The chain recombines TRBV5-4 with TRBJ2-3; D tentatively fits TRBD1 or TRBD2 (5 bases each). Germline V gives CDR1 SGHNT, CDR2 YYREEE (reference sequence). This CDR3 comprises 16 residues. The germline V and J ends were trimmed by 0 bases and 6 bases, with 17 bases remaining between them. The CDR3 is CASSLVDGTRGDTQYF. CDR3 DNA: TGTGCCAGCAGCTTGGTTGATGGGACCCGGGGTGATACGCAGTATTTT.

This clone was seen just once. Here the CDR3 DNA reads TGTGCCAGTAGTACCCTAGCGGGCTCCTACAATGAGCAGTTCTTC. This sequence encodes CASSTLAGSYNEQFF. The J gene is TRBJ2-1, the V gene TRBV19, with TRBD2 matching over 8 bases. Per the germline V gene, CDR1 is LNHDA and CDR2 is SQIVND (reference sequence). The length of the CDR3 is 15 residues. After removal of 4 bases from V and 0 bases from J, the junction contained 2 bases not matched to a gene.

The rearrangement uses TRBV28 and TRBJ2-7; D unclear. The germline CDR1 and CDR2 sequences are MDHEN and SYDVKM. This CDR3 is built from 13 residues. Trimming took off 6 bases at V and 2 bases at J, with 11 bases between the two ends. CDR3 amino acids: CASSLVGAYEQYF. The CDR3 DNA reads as TGTGCCAGCAGCTTAGTTGGTGCCTACGAGCAGTACTTC. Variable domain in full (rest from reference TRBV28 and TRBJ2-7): DVKVTQSSRYLVKRTGEKVFLECVQDMDHENMFWYRQDPGLGLRLIYFSYDVKMKEKGDIPEGYSVSREKKERFSLILESASTNQTSMYLCASSLVGAYEQYFGPGTRLTVT.

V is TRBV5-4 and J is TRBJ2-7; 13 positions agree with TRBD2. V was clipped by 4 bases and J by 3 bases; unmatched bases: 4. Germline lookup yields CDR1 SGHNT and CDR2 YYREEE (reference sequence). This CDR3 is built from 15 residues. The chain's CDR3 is CASSGGTSGIYEQYF. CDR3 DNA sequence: TGTGCCAGCAGCGGCGGGACTAGCGGGATCTACGAGCAGTACTTC.

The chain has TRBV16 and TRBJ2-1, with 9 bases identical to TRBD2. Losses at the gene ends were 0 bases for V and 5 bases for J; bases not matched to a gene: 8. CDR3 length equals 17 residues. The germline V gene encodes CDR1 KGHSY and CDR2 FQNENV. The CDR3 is CASSQSAASGDNNEQFF. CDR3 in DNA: TGTGCCAGCAGCCAATCGGCGGCTAGCGGGGACAACAATGAGCAGTTCTTC.

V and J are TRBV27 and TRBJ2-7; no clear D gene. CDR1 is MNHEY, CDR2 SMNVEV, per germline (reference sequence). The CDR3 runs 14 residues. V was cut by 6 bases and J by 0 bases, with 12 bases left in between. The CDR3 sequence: CASRLTQSSYEQYF. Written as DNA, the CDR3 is TGTGCCAGCAGATTGACTCAGAGCTCCTACGAGCAGTACTTC.

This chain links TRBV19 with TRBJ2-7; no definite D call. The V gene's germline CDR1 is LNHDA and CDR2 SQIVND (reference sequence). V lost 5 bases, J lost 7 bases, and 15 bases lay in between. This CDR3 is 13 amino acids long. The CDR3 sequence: CASSLAPRWEQYF. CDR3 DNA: TGTGCCAGTAGTTTGGCTCCCCGTTGGGAGCAGTACTTC.

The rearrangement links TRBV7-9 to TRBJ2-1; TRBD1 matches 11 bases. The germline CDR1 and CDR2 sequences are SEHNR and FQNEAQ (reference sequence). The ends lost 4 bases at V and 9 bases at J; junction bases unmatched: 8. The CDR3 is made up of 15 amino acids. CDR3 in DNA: TGTGCCAGCAGCTCCGGACAGGGGGCGAAAAGTGAGCAGTTCTTC. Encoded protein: CASSSGQGAKSEQFF.

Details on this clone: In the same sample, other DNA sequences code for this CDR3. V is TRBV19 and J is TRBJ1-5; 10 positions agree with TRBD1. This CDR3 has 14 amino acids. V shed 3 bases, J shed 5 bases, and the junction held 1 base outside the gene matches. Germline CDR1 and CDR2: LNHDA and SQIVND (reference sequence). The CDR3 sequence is CASSMGQGYQPQHF. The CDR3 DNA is TGTGCCAGTAGTATGGGACAGGGGTATCAGCCCCAGCATTTT.

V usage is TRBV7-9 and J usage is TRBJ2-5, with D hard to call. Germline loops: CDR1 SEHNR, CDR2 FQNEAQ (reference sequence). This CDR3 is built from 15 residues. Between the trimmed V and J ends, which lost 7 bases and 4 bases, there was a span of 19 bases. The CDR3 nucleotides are TGTGCCAGCATCAAATTGGGGTCACTCGTAGAGACCCAGTACTTC. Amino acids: CASIKLGSLVETQYF.

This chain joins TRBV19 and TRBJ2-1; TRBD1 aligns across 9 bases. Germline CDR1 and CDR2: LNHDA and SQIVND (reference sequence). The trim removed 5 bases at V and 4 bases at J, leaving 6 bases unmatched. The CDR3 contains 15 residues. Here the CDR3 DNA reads TGTGCCAGTAGTGTTACAGGGGGCTCTTACAATGAGCAGTTCTTC. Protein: CASSVTGGSYNEQFF.

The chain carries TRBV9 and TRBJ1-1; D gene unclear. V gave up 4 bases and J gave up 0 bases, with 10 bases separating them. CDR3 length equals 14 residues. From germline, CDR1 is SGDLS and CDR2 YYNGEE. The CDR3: CASSPLGVNTEAFF. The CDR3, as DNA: TGTGCCAGCAGCCCGCTGGGTGTGAACACTGAAGCTTTCTTT.

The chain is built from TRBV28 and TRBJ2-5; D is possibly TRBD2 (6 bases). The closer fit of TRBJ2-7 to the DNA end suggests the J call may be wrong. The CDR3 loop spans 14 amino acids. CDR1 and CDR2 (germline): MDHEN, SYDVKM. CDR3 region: CASRSSVSSYEQYF. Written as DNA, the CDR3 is TGTGCCAGCAGATCTAGCGTAAGCTCCTACGAGCAGTACTTC.

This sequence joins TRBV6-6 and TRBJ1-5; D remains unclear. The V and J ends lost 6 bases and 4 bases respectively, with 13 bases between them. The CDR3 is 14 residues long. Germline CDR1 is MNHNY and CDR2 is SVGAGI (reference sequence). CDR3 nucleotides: TGTGCCAGCAGCTACCAAAGCCATAATCAGCCCCAGCATTTT. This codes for CASSYQSHNQPQHF.

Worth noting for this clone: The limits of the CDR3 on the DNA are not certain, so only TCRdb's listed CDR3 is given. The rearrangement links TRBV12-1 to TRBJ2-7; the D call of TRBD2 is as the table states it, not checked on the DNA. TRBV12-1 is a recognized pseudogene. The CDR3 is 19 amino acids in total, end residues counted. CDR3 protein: CARLWSVGYGSGVSYEQYF.

The CDR3 here is CASSLGWTRWEWSNEQFF. The CDR3 nucleotides read TGTGCCAGCAGCTTAGGGTGGACTAGATGGGAGTGGTCGAATGAGCAGTTCTTC. The chain uses TRBV7-7 and TRBJ2-1; 7 nucleotides agree with TRBD2. CDR3 length: 18 amino acids. Germline CDR1 reads SSHAT; CDR2 reads FNYEAQ (reference sequence). Trimming cost V 1 base and J 7 bases; bases outside gene matches: 16.

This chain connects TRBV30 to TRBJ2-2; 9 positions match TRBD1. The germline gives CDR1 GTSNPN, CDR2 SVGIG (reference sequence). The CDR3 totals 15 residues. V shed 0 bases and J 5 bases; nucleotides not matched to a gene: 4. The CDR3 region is CAWSVGTGTTGELFF. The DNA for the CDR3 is TGTGCCTGGAGTGTAGGGACAGGGACGACCGGGGAGCTGTTTTTT.

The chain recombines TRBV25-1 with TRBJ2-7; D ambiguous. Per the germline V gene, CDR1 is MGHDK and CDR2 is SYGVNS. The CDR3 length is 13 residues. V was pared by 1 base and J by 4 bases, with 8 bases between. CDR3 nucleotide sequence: TGTGCCAGCAGTGAATTGGGCAGATACGAGCAGTACTTC. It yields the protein CASSELGRYEQYF.

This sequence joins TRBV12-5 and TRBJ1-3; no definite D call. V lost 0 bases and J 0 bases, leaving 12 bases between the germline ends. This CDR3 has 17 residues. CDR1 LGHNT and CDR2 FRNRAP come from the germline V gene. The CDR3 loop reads CASGLVILNGSGNTIYF. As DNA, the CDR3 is TGTGCTAGTGGTTTGGTAATTCTTAACGGCTCTGGAAACACCATATATTTT.

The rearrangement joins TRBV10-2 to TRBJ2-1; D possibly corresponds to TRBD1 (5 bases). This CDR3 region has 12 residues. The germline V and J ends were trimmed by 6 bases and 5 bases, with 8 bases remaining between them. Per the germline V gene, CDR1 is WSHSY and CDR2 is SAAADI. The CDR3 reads CASSTGNNEQFF. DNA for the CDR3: TGCGCCAGCAGCACAGGTAACAATGAGCAGTTCTTC.

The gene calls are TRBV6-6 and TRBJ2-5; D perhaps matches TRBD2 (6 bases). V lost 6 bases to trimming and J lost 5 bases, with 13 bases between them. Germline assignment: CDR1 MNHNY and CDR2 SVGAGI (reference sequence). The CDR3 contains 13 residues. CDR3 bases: TGTGCCAGCAGCCACGGAGGGGTGGAGACCCAGTACTTC. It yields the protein CASSHGGVETQYF.

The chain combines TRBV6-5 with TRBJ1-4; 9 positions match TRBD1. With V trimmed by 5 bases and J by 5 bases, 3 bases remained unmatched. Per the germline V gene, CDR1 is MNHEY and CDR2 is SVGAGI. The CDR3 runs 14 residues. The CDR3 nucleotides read TGTGCCAGCAGTCACGACAGGGGGAATGAAAAACTGTTTTTT. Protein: CASSHDRGNEKLFF.

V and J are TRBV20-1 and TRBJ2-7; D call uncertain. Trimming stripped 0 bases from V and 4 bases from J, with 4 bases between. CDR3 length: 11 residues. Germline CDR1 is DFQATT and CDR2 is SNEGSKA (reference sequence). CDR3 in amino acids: CSARDYYEQYF. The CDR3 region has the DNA TGCAGTGCTAGAGATTATTACGAGCAGTACTTC.